The subject of this entry is one T cell receptor beta chain. Its antigen is undetermined. This sample is drawn from a study of blood T cells in healthy people across ages. Overall study findings and caveats: Whereas aged donors had fewer naive CD4+ cells, long-lived donors had more of them and higher diversity.

Trimming took 4 bases from V and 4 from J, leaving 9 bases between them. The CDR3 extends over 12 amino acids. The germline CDR1 and CDR2 sequences are SGHRS and YFSETQ. Using a J-beta primer mix together with a sample-barcoded 5' primer, a second PCR was run for about 6 to 11 cycles. Every cDNA molecule bore a tag from a template-switch adaptor containing 12 random nucleotides. TCRdb used MiXCR to reprocess the 5' RACE reads, holding one entry per CDR3 protein. This sample has about 1,400,000 distinct CDR3 sequences, with 42% found just once. Sequencing was carried out using blood. The receptor's source is a woman between 18 and 29 years old in good health. The chain recombines TRBV5-1 with TRBJ2-7, with D unclear. The CDR3 DNA follows: TGCGCCAGCAGCGAATCCCAGTACGAGCAGTACTTC. The encoded protein is CASSESQYEQYF. Full variable domain (missing parts from reference TRBV5-1 and TRBJ2-7): KAGVTQTPRYLIKTRGQQVTLSCSPISGHRSVSWYQQTPGQGLQFLFEYFSETQRNKGNFPGRFSGRQFSNSRSEMNVSTLELGDSALYLCASSESQYEQYFGPGTRLTVT.